The T cell receptor (beta chain) under discussion was sequenced for a study of blood T cell repertoires in COVID-19. As for the study in general: The United States, Italy and Spain were the sources of the acute and convalescent COVID-19 samples. PBMCs, B-cell-depleted T cells, or T cells were the source of the cDNA or gDNA that made up the material.

In the original processing: Estimates of nucleated cell counts were drawn from the amplification of reference gene primers. Sequencing used immunoSEQ multiplex PCR; TCRdb keeps in-frame clones, though not all of them. V and J calls and clone size are copied from that table; D and trimming were computed from the DNA. Of 400,000 to 500,000 clones in the sample, about nine tenths were seen once. Germline V gene data show CDR1 as WSHSY and CDR2 as SAAADI. This CDR3 is built from 17 residues. Trimming left V 3 bases short and J 0 bases short, with 17 bases between. This TCR came from a woman aged 25-40 years with active or convalescent COVID-19. The chain employs TRBV10-2 and TRBJ2-5; D perhaps matches TRBD1 (5 bases). The sequenced sample consisted of peripheral blood. CDR3 in amino acids: CASSDSLAGPNQETQYF. CDR3 coding DNA: TGCGCCAGCAGTGATAGTTTGGCAGGGCCTAACCAAGAGACCCAGTACTTC.